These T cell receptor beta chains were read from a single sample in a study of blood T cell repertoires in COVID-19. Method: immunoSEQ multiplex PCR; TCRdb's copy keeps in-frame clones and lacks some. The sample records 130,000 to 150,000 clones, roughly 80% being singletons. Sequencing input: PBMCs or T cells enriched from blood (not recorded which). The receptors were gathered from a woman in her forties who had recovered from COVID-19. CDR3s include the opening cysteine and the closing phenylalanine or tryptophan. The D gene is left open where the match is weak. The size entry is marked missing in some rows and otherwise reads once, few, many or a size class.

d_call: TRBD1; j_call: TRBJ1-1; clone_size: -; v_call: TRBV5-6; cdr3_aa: CASSLAFTGAGTEAFF; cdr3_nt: TGTGCCAGCAGCTTGGCTTTTACAGGGGCCGGGACTGAAGCTTTCTTT
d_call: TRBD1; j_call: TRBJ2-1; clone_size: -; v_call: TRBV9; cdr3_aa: CASNPGGDEQFF; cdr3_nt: TGTGCCAGCAACCCAGGGGGTGATGAGCAGTTCTTC
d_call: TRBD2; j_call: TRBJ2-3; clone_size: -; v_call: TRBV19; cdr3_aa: CASRKTSGGTDTQYF; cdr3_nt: TGTGCCAGTAGGAAGACTAGCGGGGGAACAGATACGCAGTATTTT
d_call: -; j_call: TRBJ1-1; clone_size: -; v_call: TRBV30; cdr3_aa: CAYTGDNTEAFF; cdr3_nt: TGTGCCTACACTGGAGATAACACTGAAGCTTTCTTT
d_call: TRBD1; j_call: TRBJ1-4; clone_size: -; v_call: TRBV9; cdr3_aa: CASSASGTVNEKLFF; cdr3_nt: TGTGCCAGCAGCGCTTCCGGGACAGTTAATGAAAAACTGTTTTTT
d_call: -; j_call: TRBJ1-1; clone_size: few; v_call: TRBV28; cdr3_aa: CASEETRTEAFF; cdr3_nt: TGTGCCAGCGAGGAAACTCGGACTGAAGCTTTCTTT
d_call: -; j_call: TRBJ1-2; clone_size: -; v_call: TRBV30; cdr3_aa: CAWNRDLIEFPYGYTF; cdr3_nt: TGTGCCTGGAATCGGGATTTGATAGAATTTCCCTATGGCTACACCTTC
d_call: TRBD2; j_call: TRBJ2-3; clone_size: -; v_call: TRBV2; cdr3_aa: CASSGTSGYTDTQYF; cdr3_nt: TGTGCCAGCAGCGGGACTAGCGGATACACAGATACGCAGTATTTT
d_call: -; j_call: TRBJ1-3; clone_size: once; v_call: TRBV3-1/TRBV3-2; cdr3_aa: CASSSPGGNTIYF; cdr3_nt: TGTGCCAGCAGCTCTCCAGGGGGAAACACCATATATTTT
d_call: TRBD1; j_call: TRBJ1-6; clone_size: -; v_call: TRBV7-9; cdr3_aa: CASKGQGDSPLHF; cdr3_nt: TGTGCCAGCAAGGGACAGGGGGATTCACCCCTCCACTTT
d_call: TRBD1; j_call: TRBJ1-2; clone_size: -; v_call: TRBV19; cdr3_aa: CASSTFTGALQANYGYTF; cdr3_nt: TGTGCCAGTAGTACTTTTACAGGGGCCTTGCAAGCTAACTATGGCTACACCTTC
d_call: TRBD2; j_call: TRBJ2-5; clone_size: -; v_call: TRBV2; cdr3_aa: CASSEELAAGGTQYF; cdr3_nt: TGTGCCAGCAGTGAAGAACTAGCGGCGGGAGGGACCCAGTACTTC
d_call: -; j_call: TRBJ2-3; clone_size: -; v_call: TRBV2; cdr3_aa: CASSVGPDTQYF; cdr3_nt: TGTGCCAGCAGCGTGGGCCCGGATACGCAGTATTTT
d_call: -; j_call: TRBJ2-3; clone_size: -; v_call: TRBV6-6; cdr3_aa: CASSPGQPDLDTQYF; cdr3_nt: TGTGCCAGCAGTCCCGGACAGCCTGATTTGGATACGCAGTATTTT
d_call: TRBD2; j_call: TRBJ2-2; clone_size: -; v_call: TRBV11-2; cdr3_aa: CASSLLRTSGGELFF; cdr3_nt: TGTGCCAGCAGCTTACTACGGACTAGCGGCGGGGAGCTGTTTTTT
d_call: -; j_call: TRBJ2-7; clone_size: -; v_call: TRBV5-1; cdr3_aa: CASSPWGGGYEQYF; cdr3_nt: TGCGCCAGCAGCCCCTGGGGGGGCGGCTACGAGCAGTACTTC
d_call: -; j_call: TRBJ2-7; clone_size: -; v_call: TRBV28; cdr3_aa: CASSDREGRYEQYF; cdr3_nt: TGTGCCAGCAGCGACAGGGAAGGGAGGTACGAGCAGTACTTC
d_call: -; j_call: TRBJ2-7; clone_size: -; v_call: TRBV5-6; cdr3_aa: CASSTRGSSYEQYF; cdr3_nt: TGTGCCAGCAGCACCCGGGGGAGCTCCTACGAGCAGTACTTC
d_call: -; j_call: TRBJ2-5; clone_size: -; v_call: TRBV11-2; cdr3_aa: CASSSLGQWEETQYF; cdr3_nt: TGTGCCAGCAGCTCTCTCGGACAGTGGGAGGAGACCCAGTACTTC
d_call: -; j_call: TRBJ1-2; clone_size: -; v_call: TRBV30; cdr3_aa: CAWEGSEVGYTF; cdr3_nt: TGTGCCTGGGAAGGGAGTGAGGTTGGCTACACCTTC